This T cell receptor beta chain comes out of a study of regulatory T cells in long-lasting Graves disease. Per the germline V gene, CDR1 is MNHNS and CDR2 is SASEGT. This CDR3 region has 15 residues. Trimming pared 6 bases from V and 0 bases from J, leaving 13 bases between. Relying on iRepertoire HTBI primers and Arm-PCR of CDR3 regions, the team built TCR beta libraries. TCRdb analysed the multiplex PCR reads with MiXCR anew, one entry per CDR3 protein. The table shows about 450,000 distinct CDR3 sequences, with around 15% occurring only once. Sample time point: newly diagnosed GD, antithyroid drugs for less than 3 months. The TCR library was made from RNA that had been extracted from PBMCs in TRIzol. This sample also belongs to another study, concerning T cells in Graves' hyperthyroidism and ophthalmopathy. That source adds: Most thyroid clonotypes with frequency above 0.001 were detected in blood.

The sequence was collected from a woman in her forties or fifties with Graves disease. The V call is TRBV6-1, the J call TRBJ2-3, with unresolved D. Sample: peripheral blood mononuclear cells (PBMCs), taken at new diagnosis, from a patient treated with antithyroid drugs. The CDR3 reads CASSYDIVSTDTQYF. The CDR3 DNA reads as TGTGCCAGCAGCTATGACATTGTGAGCACAGATACGCAGTATTTT.